This TCR beta chain was recorded in a study of T-cell memory formation after mild COVID-19. Study information: Largely, TCR clusters stayed within a single donor. Study-wide results and limits: Day 15 to 85 contractors were CD4/CD8 balanced; later expanders leaned CD4+. Still unconfirmed is whether the second-wave clones peaking on day 37 recognized SARS-CoV-2.

Barcoded TCR alpha and TCR beta cDNA libraries with UMIs came from 5'RACE using constant-segment primers. A single record per CDR3 protein comes from TCRdb applying MiXCR to the 5' RACE reads. The sample lists under 400,000 distinct CDR3 sequences, approximately 21% seen once, with 9.5% to 15% in the top ten. Trimming took off 0 bases at V and 3 bases at J, with 10 bases between the two ends. This CDR3 comprises 15 residues. The germline CDR1 and CDR2 sequences are SGHKS and YYEKEE (reference sequence). As regards this clonotype: Its cognate antigen is unknown.

The sequence came from an adult woman who had mild COVID-19 (a few samples of this study predate the infection). Cell type and time point are not known. This chain joins TRBV5-5 and TRBJ1-5; possibly TRBD1 for D (6 bases). The specimen sequenced was PBMCs or a T cell subset sorted from them (not recorded which). The CDR3, as DNA: TGTGCCAGCAGCTTGGAACAGGGTGCCAATCAGCCCCAGCATTTT. It specifies CASSLEQGANQPQHF.